This is a list of T cell receptor beta chains from one sample in a study of cytomegalovirus exposure and HLA in healthy donors. Assay: immunoSEQ multiplex PCR; the TCRdb copy retains only in-frame clones and omits some. Of about 190,000 clones in the sample, approximately 78% were seen once. The sequenced material came from PBMCs. The receptors derive from a woman younger than 30 in good health and CMV-seronegative. Both conserved end residues are part of each CDR3. A D gene is named only where the DNA matches it firmly. Some rows have no size entry. The others give once, few or many, or a class for an expanded clone.

v_call	clone_size	j_call	d_call	cdr3_nt	cdr3_aa
TRBV5-6	.	TRBJ2-3	TRBD1	TGTGCCAGCAGCTTCCCGGGACAGGGGGTTTATACAGATACGCAGTATTTT	CASSFPGQGVYTDTQYF
TRBV28	.	TRBJ2-1	.	TGTGCCAGCAGTCCCCCGGGGGTATACAATGAGCAGTTCTTC	CASSPPGVYNEQFF
TRBV28	.	TRBJ1-6	.	TGTGCCAGCGGGGACTCTGGGTCACCCCTCCACTTT	CASGDSGSPLHF
TRBV27	.	TRBJ1-4	TRBD1	TGTGCCAGCAGCTCGCCGGGACAGGGGTGGAAACTGTTTTTT	CASSSPGQGWKLFF
TRBV28	.	TRBJ1-1	.	TGTGCCAGCAGCCGGGGGGTAGGGAACACTGAAGCTTTCTTT	CASSRGVGNTEAFF
TRBV13	.	TRBJ1-2	.	TGTGCCAGCAGCGGCGGACACAGCTATGGCTACACCTTC	CASSGGHSYGYTF
TRBV5-1	.	TRBJ2-3	TRBD2	TGCGCCAGCAGCCAGACGACTAGCGGGAGCGCAGATACGCAGTATTTT	CASSQTTSGSADTQYF
TRBV6-4	.	TRBJ2-1	.	TGTGCCAGCAGTGACAAGGGGTCCACTAACCCGGGCTCCTACAATGAGCAGTTCTTC	CASSDKGSTNPGSYNEQFF
TRBV14	.	TRBJ2-1	.	TGTGCCAGCAGCCCGTCTCGGGGGAGCAAAGAAAACTACAATGAGCAGTTCTTC	CASSPSRGSKENYNEQFF
TRBV15	.	TRBJ2-3	TRBD2	TGTGCCACAACCGGCGGGAGATCGAGCACAGATACGCAGTATTTT	CATTGGRSSTDTQYF
TRBV6-1	.	TRBJ2-7	.	TGTGCCAGCAATATAGGGGGCTCCTACGAGCAGTACTTC	CASNIGGSYEQYF
TRBV28	once	TRBJ2-1	TRBD1	TGTGCCAGCAGTTTGGACAGGAAGTACAATGAGCAGTTCTTC	CASSLDRKYNEQFF
TRBV6-1	.	TRBJ2-1	TRBD2	TGTGCCAGCAGTGAGACTAGCGGGAGGTCTTTCAATGAGCAGTTCTTC	CASSETSGRSFNEQFF
TRBV15	.	TRBJ1-4	.	TGTGCCACCAGCAGAGAGGGCGGGGGGAATGAAAAACTGTTTTTT	CATSREGGGNEKLFF
TRBV11-2	.	TRBJ2-1	TRBD2	TGTGCCAGCAGCCCTCTAGCGGGAGGGCCTATGTGGTTCTTC	CASSPLAGGPMWFF
TRBV27	.	TRBJ2-1	TRBD2	TGTGCCAGCAGTCCCGGGACTAGCGGGAGGAATGAGCAGTTCTTC	CASSPGTSGRNEQFF
TRBV7-9	.	TRBJ1-2	TRBD1	TGTGCCTGCAGCTTAATGGGACAGGGGGCCGTCTATGGCTACACCTTC	CACSLMGQGAVYGYTF
TRBV6-6	once	TRBJ1-1	TRBD1	TGTGCCAGCAGCGTAGCACAGGGGGCGGGTACTGAAGCTTTCTTT	CASSVAQGAGTEAFF
TRBV29-1	.	TRBJ2-2	TRBD1	TGCAGCGCCAAGGACAGGGGAGGGGAGCTGTTTTTT	CSAKDRGGELFF
TRBV5-1	.	TRBJ2-7	TRBD1	TGCGCCAGCAGCTTGGGAACCGGGACAGGTAGGAACGAGCAGTACTTC	CASSLGTGTGRNEQYF
TRBV18	.	TRBJ1-4	.	TGTGCCAGCTCACCAGTTACAGGGTCCAATGAAAAACTGTTTTTT	CASSPVTGSNEKLFF
TRBV6-4	many	TRBJ2-2	.	TGTGCCAGCACTGCGGAAACGAACACCGGGGAGCTGTTTTTT	CASTAETNTGELFF
TRBV2	.	TRBJ2-7	.	TGTGCCAGCAGACATCCAGCGGGCCTCTACGAGCAGTACTTC	CASRHPAGLYEQYF
TRBV5-6	.	TRBJ2-5	TRBD2	TGTGCCAGTCGTTCGGGGGGGCTCCAAGAGACCCAGTACTTC	CASRSGGLQETQYF
TRBV21-1	.	TRBJ1-4	.	TGTGCCAGCAGCCCCCAGACAGGGTTGATTGCCACTAATGAAAAACTGTTTTTT	CASSPQTGLIATNEKLFF
TRBV28	.	TRBJ2-1	TRBD2	TGTGCCAGCAGTGTAGCGGGAGGTTACAATGAGCAGTTCTTC	CASSVAGGYNEQFF
TRBV4-1	.	TRBJ1-4	TRBD1	TGCGCCAGCAGCTCGCAGGGGGCTTATGAAAAACTGTTTTTT	CASSSQGAYEKLFF
TRBV7-9	once	TRBJ1-1	.	TGTGCCAGCAGCGTGACGGGGGTTAACACTGAAGCTTTCTTT	CASSVTGVNTEAFF
TRBV27	.	TRBJ2-1	.	TGTGCCAGCAGTCTTATCCGCGGAGACTACAATGAGCAGTTCTTC	CASSLIRGDYNEQFF
TRBV7-8	.	TRBJ2-1	.	TGTGCCAGCAGCTTAGATCGTTATGAGCAGTTCTTC	CASSLDRYEQFF
TRBV7-9	.	TRBJ2-3	TRBD2	TGTGCCAGCAGCCCGGGGTGGGAGGGCCGGGGCACAGATACGCAGTATTTT	CASSPGWEGRGTDTQYF
TRBV6-5	.	TRBJ2-2	TRBD2	TGTGCCAGCAGTTATCTTAGTAGCGGGACCGGGGAGCTGTTTTTT	CASSYLSSGTGELFF
TRBV5-1	.	TRBJ1-2	.	TGCGCCAGCCGAGCTGGGGCTGGATATGGCTACACCTTC	CASRAGAGYGYTF
TRBV4-2	.	TRBJ1-5	.	TGTGCCAGCAGCCAAGTCCGGCGGTCCGGGGGGGGTAGCAATCAGCCCCAGCATTTT	CASSQVRRSGGGSNQPQHF
TRBV6-1	.	TRBJ1-1	TRBD1	TGTGCCAGCAGGACAGGGGGCGGGTTCGGTGAAGCTTTCTTT	CASRTGGGFGEAFF
TRBV25-1	.	TRBJ1-3	.	TGTGCCAGCAGTGACTCTCTCCAGGGCCACTCTGGAAACACCATATATTTT	CASSDSLQGHSGNTIYF
TRBV12-5	.	TRBJ1-2	TRBD1	TGTGCTAGTGGTTTGCCAGGGGGACTGGGCTACACCTTC	CASGLPGGLGYTF
TRBV15	few	TRBJ2-3	TRBD2	TGTGCCACCAGCAGAGATTTAGCGGGGGGAGATACGCAGTATTTT	CATSRDLAGGDTQYF
TRBV27	.	TRBJ2-1	TRBD2	TGTGCCAGCACCCGAGCAGCGGGAGACTACAATGAGCAGTTCTTC	CASTRAAGDYNEQFF
TRBV5-4	.	TRBJ2-3	TRBD2	TGTGCCAGCAGCTCGATGTCTCTAGCGGTCACAGATACGCAGTATTTT	CASSSMSLAVTDTQYF
TRBV7-9	.	TRBJ1-4	.	TGTGCCAGCAGCTTACATCCAGATAATGAAAAACTGTTTTTT	CASSLHPDNEKLFF
TRBV11-2	.	TRBJ2-7	.	TGTGCCAGCAGCTCGGATAAAAGTAGCTTCTACGAGCAGTACTTC	CASSSDKSSFYEQYF
TRBV27	few	TRBJ2-2	.	TGTGCCAGCAGTCCCGCGAACACCGGGGAGCTGTTTTTT	CASSPANTGELFF
TRBV6-1	.	TRBJ2-2	.	TGTGCCAGCAGTGCAACAGGCCTCGACACCGGGGAGCTGTTTTTT	CASSATGLDTGELFF
TRBV6-5	few	TRBJ2-1	TRBD2	TGTGCCAGCAGGACTAGCGGTTACAATGAGCAGTTCTTC	CASRTSGYNEQFF
TRBV9	.	TRBJ2-1	.	TGTGCCAGCAGCCCCACAGGGTACAATGAGCAGTTCTTC	CASSPTGYNEQFF
TRBV19	.	TRBJ1-1	TRBD1	TGTGCCAGTAGTCCTGGGACAGCCGAAGCTTTCTTT	CASSPGTAEAFF
TRBV5-6	.	TRBJ1-2	TRBD1	TGTGCCAGCAGCTTCGGACAGGGGTACGGCTACACCTTC	CASSFGQGYGYTF
TRBV5-4	.	TRBJ2-3	TRBD1	TGTGCCAGCAGCTTGGTCCACAGGGGGCGGACAGATACGCAGTATTTT	CASSLVHRGRTDTQYF
TRBV13	.	TRBJ2-7	TRBD2	TGTGCCAGCAGCTTAGGGCGCGGGGGAGAATACTACGAGCAGTACTTC	CASSLGRGGEYYEQYF
TRBV19	.	TRBJ2-5	TRBD2	TGTGCCAGTTCGAGGGGAGGGAGAAGAGGGGAGACCCAGTACTTC	CASSRGGRRGETQYF